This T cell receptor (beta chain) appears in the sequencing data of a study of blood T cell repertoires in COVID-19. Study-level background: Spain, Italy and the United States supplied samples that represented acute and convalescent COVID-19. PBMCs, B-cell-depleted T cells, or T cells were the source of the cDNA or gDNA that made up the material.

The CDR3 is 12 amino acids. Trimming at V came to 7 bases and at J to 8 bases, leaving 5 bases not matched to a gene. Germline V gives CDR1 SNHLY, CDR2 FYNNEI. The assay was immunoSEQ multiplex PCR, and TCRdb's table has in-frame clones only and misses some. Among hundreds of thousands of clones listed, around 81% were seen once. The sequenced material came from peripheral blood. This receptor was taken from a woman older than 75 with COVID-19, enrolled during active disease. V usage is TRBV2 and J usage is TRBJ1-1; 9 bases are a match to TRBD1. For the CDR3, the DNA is TGTGCCAGCAATCGGGACAGGGAAGAAGCTTTCTTT. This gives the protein CASNRDREEAFF. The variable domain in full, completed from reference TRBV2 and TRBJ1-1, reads EPEVTQTPSHQVTQMGQEVILRCVPISNHLYFYWYRQILGQKVEFLVSFYNNEISEKSEIFDDQFSVERPDGSNFTLKIRSTKLEDSAMYFCASNRDREEAFFGQGTRLTVV.